This T cell receptor beta chain is drawn from a study of T-cell memory formation after mild COVID-19. MiXCR, applied by TCRdb to the 5' RACE reads, yields one record per CDR3 protein. The profile shows about 540,000 distinct CDR3 sequences, roughly 22% of them singletons. J was trimmed by 1 base and V by 6 bases; bases with no gene match: 5. The CDR3 runs 15 residues. Study conclusions and caveats: There were some responding clones in pre-infection memory, which suggested that cross-reactive memory had joined.

This clonotype occurred a few times. The antigen is unknown. The V and J genes are TRBV12-3 or TRBV12-4 and TRBJ2-2, with 7 bases lining up with TRBD1. The specimen was PBMCs or a T cell subset sorted from them (not recorded which). This sequence originates from an adult woman who had mild COVID-19 (a few samples of this study predate the infection). Cell type and time point are not known. CDR3 sequence: CASRKGQMNTGELFF. CDR3 nucleotides: TGTGCCAGCAGGAAGGGACAGATGAACACCGGGGAGCTGTTTTTT.